The sequence of this T cell receptor (beta chain) was determined in a study of shared clonotypes between healthy human individuals. Across the study: Serving as donors were two women and a few men, whose ages spanned 18 to 49.

Regarding the study as a whole: Sorted-subset sequencing, rarefaction showed, was incomplete despite large depth. Depth of sequencing was expected to influence donor clonotype sharing.

Repertoires were generated with immunoSEQ multiplex PCR, while TCRdb's copy carries only in-frame clones and drops some. Here the sample spans about 2,200,000 clones, 90% to 95% being singletons. A remark on this clone: Antigen unknown.

Germline V CDR1 and CDR2: SGDLS, YYNGEE. V was pared by 2 bases and J by 7 bases, with 16 bases of the junction left unmatched. The length of the CDR3 is 17 residues. Selected positively for CCR7 and CD45RO-negative, naive CD8 cells excluded terminally differentiated effector memory CD45RA+ cells. The receptor was isolated from a man between 18 and 35 years old in good health. Some clones in this sample may be carry-over from other donors' samples. The chain uses TRBV9 and TRBJ2-7; 9 positions agree with TRBD1. Sequences were obtained from naive CD8+ T cells from PBMCs. CDR3 DNA: TGTGCCAGCAGCGTTTCCCCTGCTTCAGGGACAGGGCTTGAGCAGTACTTC. It encodes CASSVSPASGTGLEQYF.